A single sample gave rise to the 25 T cell receptor beta chains below, sequenced in a study of shared clonotypes between healthy human individuals. The protocol was immunoSEQ multiplex PCR, while the TCRdb copy is restricted to in-frame clones and leaves out a portion. The table has about 590,000 clones, 95% to 96% seen once. Cells designated naive CD8 were CD45RO-negative and were positively selected for CCR7, with terminally differentiated effector memory CD45RA+ cells excluded. The sample was naive CD8+ T cells sorted from blood. The receptors originated from a woman under 40 in good health.

The rearrangement uses TRBV6-1 and TRBJ1-1; TRBD1 might be the D (6 bases). The CDR3 extends over 13 amino acids. V lost 5 bases and J 2 bases, leaving 9 bases between the germline ends. CDR1 is MNHNS and CDR2 is SASEGT in the germline V gene. In DNA form, the CDR3 reads TGTGCCAGCAGTCCGACAGGAAACACTGAAGCTTTCTTT. As protein: CASSPTGNTEAFF.

J is TRBJ2-5 and V is TRBV9; possibly TRBD2 for D (5 bases). With 3 bases removed from V and 5 bases from J, the gap between germline ends came to 11 bases. This CDR3 region has 13 residues. The germline gives CDR1 SGDLS, CDR2 YYNGEE. DNA for the CDR3: TGTGCCAGCAGCGAGTCGGGGATGGAGACCCAGTACTTC. Protein product: CASSESGMETQYF.

This clone was counted between two and nine times. This chain uses TRBV10-1 with TRBJ2-7; 8 bases map to TRBD1. Per germline, CDR1 WNHNN and CDR2 SYGVQD (reference sequence). This CDR3 is 16 amino acids long. The V and J ends lost 0 bases and 2 bases, in that order; junction bases with no gene match: 6. CDR3 coding DNA: TGCGCCAGCAGTGAGTCAACCGGGACAGGACCCTACGAGCAGTACTTC. Translation: CASSESTGTGPYEQYF.

The chain employs TRBV18 and TRBJ2-7; 14 bases line up with TRBD2. From germline, CDR1 is KGHSH and CDR2 LQKENI. This CDR3 spans 21 amino acids. V shed 3 bases and J 4 bases; nucleotides not matched to a gene: 20. CDR3 sequence (DNA): TGTGCCAGCTCACCGTTTGGACTAGCGGGAGGCAATTTTGCGTCTCTGTACGAGCAGTACTTC. The encoded protein is CASSPFGLAGGNFASLYEQYF.

The V call is TRBV27, the J call TRBJ2-4; 8 bases align to TRBD1. Per germline, CDR1 MNHEY and CDR2 SMNVEV (reference sequence). V lost 7 bases and J lost 4; bases outside the gene matches: 3. The CDR3 runs 13 residues. Here the CDR3 DNA reads TGTGCCAGCACTGACAGGGGTAAAAACATTCAGTACTTC. This gives the protein CASTDRGKNIQYF.

Worth noting for this clone: The same CDR3 also results from other DNA sequences found in this sample. DNA of the CDR3: TGTGCCAGCAGCTCCATTTATGGCTACACCTTC. The encoded protein is CASSSIYGYTF. The chain carries TRBV28 and TRBJ1-2; D is ambiguous. The CDR3 extends over 11 amino acids. V lost 6 bases and J lost 5, with 7 bases in between. Per germline, CDR1 MDHEN and CDR2 SYDVKM.

This clone came up once. V usage is TRBV19 and J usage is TRBJ2-6; a weak D match, TRBD1 (6 bases). Trimming removed 3 bases at V and 5 bases at J, with 17 bases between. CDR1 is LNHDA and CDR2 is SQIVND in the germline V gene (reference sequence). CDR3 length equals 17 residues. CDR3 region: CASSILPGVSRANVLTF. CDR3 in DNA: TGTGCCAGTAGTATTCTTCCAGGGGTATCTCGGGCCAACGTCCTGACTTTC.

This clone was seen only once. The chain has TRBV4-1 and TRBJ2-7; tentatively, D is TRBD1 (5 bases). Germline values: CDR1 MGHRA, CDR2 YSYEKL. The CDR3 sequence is 15 residues long. With 4 bases removed from V and 3 bases from J, the gap between germline ends came to 16 bases. CDR3 region: CASSLGVGALYEQYF. The CDR3 DNA reads as TGCGCCAGCAGCCTAGGGGTAGGAGCCCTCTACGAGCAGTACTTC.

This chain links TRBV27 with TRBJ2-5; the match to TRBD2 covers 9 bases. J gave up 4 bases and V 7 bases, and 13 bases lay outside the gene matches. The CDR3 is made up of 16 amino acids. The V gene's germline CDR1 is MNHEY and CDR2 SMNVEV (reference sequence). CDR3 nucleotide sequence: TGTGCCAGCACCAAGGTAGCGGGAGTATTAAGAGAGACCCAGTACTTC. It is translated as CASTKVAGVLRETQYF.

J is TRBJ1-5 and V is TRBV30; D remains unclear. Germline assignment: CDR1 GTSNPN and CDR2 SVGIG (reference sequence). CDR3 length: 12 residues. The V and J ends lost 2 bases and 7 bases respectively, with 9 bases between them. For the CDR3, the DNA is TGTGCCTGGAGTCCGGGTATGCAGCCCCAGCATTTT. Translating it yields CAWSPGMQPQHF.

On this clone: Other DNA variants within this sample encode the same CDR3. The CDR3 DNA is TGTGCCAGCAGTTTACGTTCGTCTTACAATGAGCAGTTCTTC. This translates into CASSLRSSYNEQFF. The chain links TRBV27 to TRBJ2-1; D remains unclear. Germline assignment: CDR1 MNHEY and CDR2 SMNVEV (reference sequence). The V end lost 2 bases, the J end lost 4 bases, and 9 bases lay between the germline ends. The CDR3 consists of 14 residues.

The CDR3 DNA is TGTGCCAGTAGTATTCTAGGGGACGGATACTACGAGCAGTACTTC. Translated, it gives CASSILGDGYYEQYF. The V call is TRBV19, the J call TRBJ2-7; D possibly matches TRBD1 or TRBD2 (5 bases each). The CDR3 has 15 residues. V lost 3 bases to trimming and J lost 3 bases, with 15 bases between them. Germline V gene lookup returns CDR1 LNHDA and CDR2 SQIVND (reference sequence).

Concerning this clone: One end of the junction varies from germline; a read error may be responsible. The chain couples TRBV28 to TRBJ1-2; 8 bases align to TRBD1. From germline, CDR1 is MDHEN and CDR2 SYDVKM. The CDR3 runs to 14 residues. The CDR3 DNA is TGTGCCAGCAGAGCGGACAGGGACCTGTTGGCTACCCTGTTC. Encoded protein: CASRADRDLLATLF.

Only one count was recorded for this clone. The CDR3 loop reads CASSQGEGNYGYTF. Here the CDR3 DNA reads TGTGCCAGCAGCCAGGGCGAGGGGAACTATGGCTACACCTTC. The chain has TRBV13 and TRBJ1-2, with D perhaps matching TRBD1 (5 bases). CDR3 length: 14 residues. Trimming shortened V by 5 bases and J by 2 bases, and 12 bases separated the two germline ends. Germline lookup yields CDR1 PRHDT and CDR2 FYEKMQ (reference sequence).

The V and J genes are TRBV7-8 and TRBJ2-7; a weak D match, TRBD1 (6 bases). The V gene lost 6 bases and the J gene lost 0 bases, with 15 bases spanning the gap. In germline, CDR1 is SGHVS, CDR2 FQNEAQ. The CDR3 covers 15 residues. The CDR3 DNA reads as TGTGCCAGCAGGGGGGCACTGGGGTACTCCTACGAGCAGTACTTC. The encoded protein is CASRGALGYSYEQYF.

Of note for this clone: Just one base apart from a much larger clone, this may be a read error. Other DNA variants within this sample encode the same CDR3. The chain employs TRBV5-4 and TRBJ2-5; the D is unclear. The last part of the DNA fits TRBJ2-7 better; the J call may be wrong. Germline V gene lookup returns CDR1 SGHNT and CDR2 YYREEE (reference sequence). CDR3 length: 11 residues. The CDR3 bases are TGTGCCAGCAGCACCTCCTACGAGCAGTACTTC. Encoded protein: CASSTSYEQYF.

This chain's CDR3 is CASSQMTGGLGEQYF. The CDR3 DNA sequence: TGCGCCAGCAGCCAGATGACAGGGGGCCTGGGAGAGCAGTACTTC. The chain uses TRBV4-1 and TRBJ2-7, with 10 bases identical to TRBD1. The germline V gene has CDR1 MGHRA and CDR2 YSYEKL. V was pared by 3 bases and J by 7 bases, with 9 bases of the junction left unmatched. The CDR3 length is 15 residues.

To note about this clone: Being one base from a much bigger clone, this may be a read error. This specimen includes other DNA sequences encoding the same CDR3. This chain joins TRBV9 and TRBJ1-1; D remains unclear. The ends were cut back, 0 bases at V and 1 base at J, with 4 bases in the middle. The CDR3 sequence is 13 residues long. CDR1 is SGDLS, CDR2 YYNGEE, per germline. As DNA, the CDR3 is TGTGCCAGCAGCGTAGAGGGGAACACTGAAGCTTTCTTT. It specifies CASSVEGNTEAFF.

A single count supports this clone. V usage is TRBV5-6 and J usage is TRBJ1-3; no clear D. V was clipped by 7 bases and J by 4 bases, with 15 bases between them. Per germline, CDR1 SGHDT and CDR2 YYEEEE. The CDR3 is made up of 14 amino acids. The CDR3 bases are TGTGCCAGCTGCTCGGGGAACCGCGGAAACACCATATATTTT. Translated: CASCSGNRGNTIYF.

The chain joins TRBV7-7 to TRBJ2-1, with 8 bases identical to TRBD1. Germline CDR1 is SSHAT and CDR2 is FNYEAQ (reference sequence). V was pared by 7 bases and J by 8 bases, with 4 bases of the junction left unmatched. The length of the CDR3 is 12 residues. CDR3 residues: CASTAGGHEQFF. CDR3 in DNA: TGTGCCAGCACTGCAGGGGGCCATGAGCAGTTCTTC.

V and J are TRBV7-9 and TRBJ2-1; TRBD1 matches 8 bases. CDR3 length: 15 residues. Per germline, CDR1 SEHNR and CDR2 FQNEAQ (reference sequence). With 5 bases clipped from V and 4 bases from J, the junction kept 7 bases outside the gene matches. The CDR3 spells CASSQVDREYNEQFF. The CDR3 region has the DNA TGTGCCAGCAGCCAAGTGGACAGGGAATACAATGAGCAGTTCTTC.

This chain links TRBV7-2 with TRBJ2-7; the match to TRBD2 covers 9 bases. Germline V lookup: CDR1 SGHTA, CDR2 FQGNSA. This CDR3 contains 16 residues. Unmatched junction bases numbered 11, after V lost 5 bases and J lost 3 bases. The CDR3 DNA is TGTGCCAGCAGCCCAATCGCGGGAGGGCCAGGCTACGAGCAGTACTTC. Residues: CASSPIAGGPGYEQYF.

This chain uses TRBV9 with TRBJ2-1, with D possibly being TRBD1 (6 bases). The germline V gene has CDR1 SGDLS and CDR2 YYNGEE. The CDR3 runs 14 residues. The ends were cut back, 3 bases at V and 7 bases at J, with 14 bases in the middle. Here the CDR3 DNA reads TGTGCCAGCAGCGCCCGTGGGACAAGAAATGAGCAGTTCTTC. Its translation is CASSARGTRNEQFF.

The V call is TRBV28, the J call TRBJ1-4; possible D gene TRBD1, 6 bases. The CDR3 loop spans 15 amino acids. Germline V gene lookup returns CDR1 MDHEN and CDR2 SYDVKM. Trimming took 3 bases from V and 4 from J, leaving 12 bases between them. The CDR3 DNA follows: TGTGCCAGCAGTTTTCAACAGGGCTATAATGAAAAACTGTTTTTT. It specifies CASSFQQGYNEKLFF.

The rearrangement joins TRBV19 to TRBJ2-2; 8 bases match TRBD1. CDR1 is LNHDA, CDR2 SQIVND, per germline (reference sequence). CDR3 size: 15 residues. The trim removed 4 bases at V and 5 bases at J, leaving 6 bases unmatched. This CDR3 is CASSRVRTGTGELFF. The DNA of the CDR3 is TGTGCCAGTAGTAGGGTCCGGACAGGGACCGGGGAGCTGTTTTTT.